This TCR beta chain was recorded in a study of Ad26.COV2.S vaccination and SARS-CoV-2 variants. Study details: Ad26.COV2.S was injected intramuscularly once or twice, 56 days apart. Overall study results and limits: Relative to placebo recipients, vaccine recipients exhibited elevated spike-specific TCR breadth. Substantial breadth was reportedly displayed by spike-specific CD8+ and CD4+ T cell responses after vaccination.

The sample's treatment: roughly 19 received Ad26.COV2.S at low or high dose, single or two shots; about 5 received placebo; per-sample allocation not given. Samples came from day 63 after the first vaccine or placebo injection. Boston supplied an adult donor aged 18-55 years. Germline CDR1 is KGHDR and CDR2 is SFDVKD. CDR3 size: 14 residues. Trimming left V 2 bases short and J 3 bases short, with 7 bases between. A word on this clone: What it binds is not known.

Some clones are missing from TCRdb's copy, which holds only in-frame ones; the method was immunoSEQ multiplex PCR. Of about 680,000 clones listed, about 90% were seen once; the top ten hold about 1.5%. Here the sequenced sample was peripheral blood, taken in a trial of Ad26.COV2.S vaccine versus placebo. The source is a person aged 18-60 years who received the Ad26.COV2.S COVID-19 vaccine or a placebo. This chain uses TRBV24-1 with TRBJ1-5; D may be TRBD1 (5 bases). CDR3 region: CATSDWTLNQPQHF. As DNA, the CDR3 is TGTGCCACCAGTGATTGGACACTCAATCAGCCCCAGCATTTT.